The 5 T cell receptor beta chains below come from one sample, sequenced in a study of blood T cell repertoires in COVID-19. Only in-frame clones appear in the TCRdb table, and some are missing; sequencing was by immunoSEQ multiplex PCR. The data show some 350,000 clones, with more than 75% seen just once and around 3% held by the top ten. Material for sequencing was peripheral blood. Receptors originate from a human donor in a cohort sampled during active COVID-19.

The CDR3 sequence is CASSSPFGSLETQYF. The CDR3 DNA reads TGTGCCAGCAGCTCTCCCTTCGGGTCTTTGGAGACCCAGTACTTC. This chain connects TRBV7-2 to TRBJ2-5; D is unclear. This CDR3 spans 15 amino acids. Trimming cost V 4 bases and J 5 bases, with 17 bases left between them. In germline, CDR1 is SGHTA, CDR2 FQGNSA.

This clone turned up a few times. The genes are TRBV2 and TRBJ2-2, with 12 bases that match TRBD2. The junction had 9 bases not matched to a gene; V was cut back by 1 base and J by 6 bases. Looked up from germline, CDR1 is SNHLY and CDR2 is FYNNEI. CDR3 length: 18 amino acids. Here the CDR3 DNA reads TGTGCCAGCAGTGAAGATAAAGGACTAGCGGGATTATCCGGGGAGCTGTTTTTT. Translation: CASSEDKGLAGLSGELFF.

This clone was seen a single time. The rearrangement uses TRBV11-2 and TRBJ2-4; D might be TRBD2 (5 bases). V was cut by 5 bases and J by 10 bases, with 24 bases left in between. CDR1 and CDR2 from the germline V gene are SGHAT and FQNNGV. This CDR3 has 16 residues. DNA for the CDR3: TGTGCCAGCAGCCACGGTGGGCGGGCGCTAGCTGCTATTCAGTACTTC. Translated: CASSHGGRALAAIQYF.

This clone showed up just a few times. The V and J genes are TRBV27 and TRBJ1-1; 9 positions match TRBD1. The germline CDR1 and CDR2 sequences are MNHEY and SMNVEV (reference sequence). The CDR3 length is 15 residues. V shed 2 bases, J shed 1 base, and the junction held 2 bases outside the gene matches. The CDR3 DNA reads TGTGCCAGCAGTTTAACAGGGGGCGCGAACACTGAAGCTTTCTTT. Amino acids: CASSLTGGANTEAFF.

This clone was observed a single time. The chain is built from TRBV6-5 and TRBJ1-1; tentative D call: TRBD1 (6 bases). This CDR3 is built from 14 residues. Per the germline V gene, CDR1 is MNHEY and CDR2 is SVGAGI. Deletions cut 5 bases from V and 5 bases from J, with 15 bases between. In nucleotides, the CDR3 is TGTGCCAGCAGTCCGGGGGGGCTGGGGACTGAAGCTTTCTTT. This gives the protein CASSPGGLGTEAFF.